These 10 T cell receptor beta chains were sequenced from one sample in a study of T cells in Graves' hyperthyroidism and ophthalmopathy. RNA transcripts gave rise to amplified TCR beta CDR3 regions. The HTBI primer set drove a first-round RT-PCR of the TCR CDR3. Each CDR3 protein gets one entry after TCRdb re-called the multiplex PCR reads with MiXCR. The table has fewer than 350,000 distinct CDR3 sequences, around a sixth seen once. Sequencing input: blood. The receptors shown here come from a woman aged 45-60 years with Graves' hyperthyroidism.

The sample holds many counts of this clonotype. The CDR3 DNA follows: TGTGCCAGCAGCCACTTCAGGGGATGGCCTAATTCACCCCTCCACTTT. Amino acid sequence: CASSHFRGWPNSPLHF. The rearrangement uses TRBV3-1 and TRBJ1-6; D perhaps matches TRBD1 (6 bases). The CDR3 spans 16 residues. Germline assignment: CDR1 LGHDT and CDR2 YNNKEL (reference sequence). V shed 3 bases and J shed 6 bases, with 15 bases lying between them.

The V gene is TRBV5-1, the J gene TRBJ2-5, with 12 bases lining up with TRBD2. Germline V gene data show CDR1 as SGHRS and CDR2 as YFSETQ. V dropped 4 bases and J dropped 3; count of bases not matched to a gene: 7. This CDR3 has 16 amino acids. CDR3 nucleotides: TGCGCCAGCAGCCCTCGACTAGCGGGGGATGAAGAGACCCAGTACTTC. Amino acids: CASSPRLAGDEETQYF. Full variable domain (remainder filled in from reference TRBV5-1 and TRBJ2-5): KAGVTQTPRYLIKTRGQQVTLSCSPISGHRSVSWYQQTPGQGLQFLFEYFSETQRNKGNFPGRFSGRQFSNSRSEMNVSTLELGDSALYLCASSPRLAGDEETQYFGPGTRLLVL.

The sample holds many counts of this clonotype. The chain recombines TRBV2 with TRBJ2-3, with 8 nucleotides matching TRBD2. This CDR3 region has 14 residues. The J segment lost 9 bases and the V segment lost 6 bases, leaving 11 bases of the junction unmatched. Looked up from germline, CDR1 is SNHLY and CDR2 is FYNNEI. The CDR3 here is CASRGTSGAGTQYF. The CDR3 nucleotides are TGTGCCAGCAGGGGGACTAGTGGGGCGGGGACGCAGTATTTT. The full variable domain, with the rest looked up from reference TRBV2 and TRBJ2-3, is EPEVTQTPSHQVTQMGQEVILRCVPISNHLYFYWYRQILGQKVEFLVSFYNNEISEKSEIFDDQFSVERPDGSNFTLKIRSTKLEDSAMYFCASRGTSGAGTQYFGPGTRLTVL.

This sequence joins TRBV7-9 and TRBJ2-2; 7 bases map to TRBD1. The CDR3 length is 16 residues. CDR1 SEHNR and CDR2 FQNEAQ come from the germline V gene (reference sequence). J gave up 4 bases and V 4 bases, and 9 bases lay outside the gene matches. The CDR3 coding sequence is TGTGCCAGCAGCTACGACAGGGTAGAGAGCACCGGGGAGCTGTTTTTT. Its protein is CASSYDRVESTGELFF.

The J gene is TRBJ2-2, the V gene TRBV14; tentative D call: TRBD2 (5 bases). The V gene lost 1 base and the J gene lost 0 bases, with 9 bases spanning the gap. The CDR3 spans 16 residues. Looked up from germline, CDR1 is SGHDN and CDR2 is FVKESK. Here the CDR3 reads CASSQVAPANTGELFF. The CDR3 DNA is TGTGCCAGCAGCCAAGTAGCGCCAGCGAACACCGGGGAGCTGTTTTTT.

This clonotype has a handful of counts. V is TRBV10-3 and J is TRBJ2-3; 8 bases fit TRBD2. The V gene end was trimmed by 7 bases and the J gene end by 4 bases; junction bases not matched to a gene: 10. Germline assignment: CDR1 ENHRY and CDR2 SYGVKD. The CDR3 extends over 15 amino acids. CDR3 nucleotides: TGTGCCATCACCGAAAGCGGGAGCAGGGCAGATACGCAGTATTTT. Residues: CAITESGSRADTQYF.

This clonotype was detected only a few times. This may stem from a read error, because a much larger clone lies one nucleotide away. The CDR3 DNA sequence: TGTGCCAGCAGCTCGCAGGGTTGGAGCTACGAGCAGTACTTC. It specifies CASSSQGWSYEQYF. The chain carries TRBV7-8 and TRBJ2-7; maybe TRBD1 (5 bases). Germline loops: CDR1 SGHVS, CDR2 FQNEAQ. Trimming stripped 4 bases from V and 3 bases from J, with 13 bases between. The CDR3 length is 14 residues. Variable domain in full (rest from reference TRBV7-8 and TRBJ2-7): GAGVSQSPRYKVAKRGQDVALRCDPISGHVSLFWYQQALGQGPEFLTYFQNEAQLDKSGLPSDRFFAERPEGSVSTLKIQRTQQEDSAVYLCASSSQGWSYEQYFGPGTRLTVT.

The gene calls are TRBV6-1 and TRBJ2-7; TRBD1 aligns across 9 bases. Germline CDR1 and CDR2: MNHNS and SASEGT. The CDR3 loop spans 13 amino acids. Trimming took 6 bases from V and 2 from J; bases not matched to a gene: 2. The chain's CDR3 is CASRGTGTYEQYV. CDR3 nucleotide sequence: TGTGCCAGCAGGGGGACAGGGACCTACGAGCAGTACGTC.

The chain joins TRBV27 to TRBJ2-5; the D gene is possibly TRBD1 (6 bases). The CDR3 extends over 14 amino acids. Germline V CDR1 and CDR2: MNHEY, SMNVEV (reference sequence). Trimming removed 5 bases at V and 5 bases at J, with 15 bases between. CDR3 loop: CASSPAQGFETQYF. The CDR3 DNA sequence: TGTGCCAGCAGTCCAGCGCAGGGGTTTGAGACCCAGTACTTC.

The DNA of the CDR3 is TGTGCCAGCAGTTACCCGACAGGGAGCATCGGGACTAGAAGCTACAATGAGCAGTTCTTC. Protein product: CASSYPTGSIGTRSYNEQFF. The chain has TRBV6-2 or TRBV6-3 and TRBJ2-1; D might be TRBD2 (8 bases). The CDR3 runs to 20 residues. Deletions cut 2 bases from V and 3 bases from J, with 26 bases between. CDR1 MNHEY and CDR2 SVGEGT come from the germline V gene.